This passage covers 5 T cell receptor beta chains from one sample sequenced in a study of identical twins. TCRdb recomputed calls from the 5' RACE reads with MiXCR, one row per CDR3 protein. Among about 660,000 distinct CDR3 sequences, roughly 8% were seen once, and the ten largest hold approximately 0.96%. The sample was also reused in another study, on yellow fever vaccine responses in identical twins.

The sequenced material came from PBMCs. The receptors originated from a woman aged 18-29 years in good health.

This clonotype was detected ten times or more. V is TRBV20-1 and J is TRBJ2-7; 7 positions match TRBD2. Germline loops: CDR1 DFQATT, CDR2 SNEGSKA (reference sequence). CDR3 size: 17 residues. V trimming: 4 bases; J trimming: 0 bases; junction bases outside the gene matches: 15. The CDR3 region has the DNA TGCAGTGCTAACACCCCGCTCGGGGGAGGGGACTCCTACGAGCAGTACTTC. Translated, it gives CSANTPLGGGDSYEQYF.

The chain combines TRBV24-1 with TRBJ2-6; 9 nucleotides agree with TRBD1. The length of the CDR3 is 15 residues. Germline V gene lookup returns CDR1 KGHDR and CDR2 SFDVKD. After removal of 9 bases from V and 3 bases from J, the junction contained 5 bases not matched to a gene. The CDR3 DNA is TGTGCCACCGCGGGACAGGGTTTTGGGGCCAACGTCCTGACTTTC. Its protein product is CATAGQGFGANVLTF.

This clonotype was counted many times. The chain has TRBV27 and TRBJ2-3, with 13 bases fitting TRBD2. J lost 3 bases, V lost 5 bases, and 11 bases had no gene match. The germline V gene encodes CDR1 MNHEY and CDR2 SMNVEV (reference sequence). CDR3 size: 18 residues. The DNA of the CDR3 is TGTGCCAGCAGTACCTCCAAACTAGCGGGAGGGCCGACAGATACGCAGTATTTT. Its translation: CASSTSKLAGGPTDTQYF.

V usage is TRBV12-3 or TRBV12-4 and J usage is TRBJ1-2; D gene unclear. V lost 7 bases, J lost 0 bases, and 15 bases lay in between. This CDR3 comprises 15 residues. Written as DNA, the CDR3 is TGTGCCAGCACCCCTGAAATGCTAGCTAACTATGGCTACACCTTC. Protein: CASTPEMLANYGYTF.

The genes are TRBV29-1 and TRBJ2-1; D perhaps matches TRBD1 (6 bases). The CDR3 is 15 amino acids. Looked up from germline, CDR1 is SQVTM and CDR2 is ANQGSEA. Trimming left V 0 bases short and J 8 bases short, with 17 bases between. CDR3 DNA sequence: TGCAGCGTTGAAGAACAGGGAAATCGCAACTATGAGCAGTTCTTC. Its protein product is CSVEEQGNRNYEQFF.